The source of this T cell receptor beta chain is a study of human T cells and chemical hapten exposure. Study-level background: Per-sample TCR yields varied mainly from small pooled library volume differences.

Individual cDNA molecules received unique molecular identifiers in the library. TCRdb ran MiXCR on the RACE reads and lists one entry per CDR3 protein. The sample has around 80,000 distinct CDR3 sequences, about 6.3% seen once. V was pared by 8 bases and J by 0 bases, with 11 bases of the junction left unmatched. This CDR3 region has 18 residues. The germline gives CDR1 MNHEY, CDR2 SMNVEV (reference sequence). Time point defined: patch test 2, 6 weeks after DPC sensitization. Specified treatment: therapeutic diphenylcyclopropenone sensitization with weekly scalp DPC. This clonotype was recorded at least ten times.

This specimen was whole blood, taken in connection with sensitization to the hapten diphenylcyclopropenone (DPC). The chain employs TRBV27 and TRBJ2-3, with 13 bases that match TRBD2. The sequence came from a woman aged 25 to 45 with alopecia areata. Some clones in this sample may be carry-over from other donors' samples. In DNA, the CDR3 is TGTGCCAGCGCCCGACCGGGACTAGCGGGGTCTAGCACAGATACGCAGTATTTT. Translated, it gives CASARPGLAGSSTDTQYF.